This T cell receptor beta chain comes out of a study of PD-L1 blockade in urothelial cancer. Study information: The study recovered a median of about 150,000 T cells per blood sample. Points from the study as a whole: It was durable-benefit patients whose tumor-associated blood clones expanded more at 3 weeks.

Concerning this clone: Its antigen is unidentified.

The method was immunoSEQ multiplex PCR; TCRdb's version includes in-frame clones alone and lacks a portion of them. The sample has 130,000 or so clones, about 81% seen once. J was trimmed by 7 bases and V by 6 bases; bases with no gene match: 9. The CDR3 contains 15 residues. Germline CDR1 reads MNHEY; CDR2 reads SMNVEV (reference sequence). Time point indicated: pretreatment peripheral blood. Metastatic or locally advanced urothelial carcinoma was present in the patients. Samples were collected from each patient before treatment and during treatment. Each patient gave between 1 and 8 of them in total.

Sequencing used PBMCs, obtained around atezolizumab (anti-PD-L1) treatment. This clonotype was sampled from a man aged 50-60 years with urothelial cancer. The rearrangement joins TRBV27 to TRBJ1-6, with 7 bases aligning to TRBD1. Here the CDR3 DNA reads TGTGCCAGCAGGGGAGGACAGGTCCCAAATTCACCCCTCCACTTT. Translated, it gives CASRGGQVPNSPLHF.